This TCR beta chain stems from a study of Tregs in tolerant kidney transplant recipients. This CDR3 spans 14 amino acids. Germline V CDR1 and CDR2: SNHLY, FYNNEI. The V end was cut by 4 bases, the J end by 3 bases, with 12 bases between. Findings and limits, study-wide: Some patients' samples used different primers over time, so nucleotide sequences weren't comparable. Biological reproducibility was not directly addressed in this study. Tregs expanded with activated donor B cells seemed most donor-specific.

The repertoire was sequenced with immunoSEQ multiplex PCR; TCRdb's copy has only in-frame clones and lacks some. This sample has roughly 66,000 clones, with roughly 92% found just once. Unstimulated regulatory T cells (CD4+CD25+CD127-), CD4+CD25- non-regulatory cells, CD4 and CD8 cells were FACS-sorted from thawed PBMCs. Remarks on this clone: Its matching antigen is unknown.

The chain uses TRBV2 and TRBJ2-5; D is possibly TRBD1 (6 bases). This clonotype was sampled from a human donor who received a combined kidney and bone marrow transplant. The material sequenced was CD8+ T cells from blood, taken before the transplant. CDR3 region: CASSAPDREETQYF. Here the CDR3 DNA reads TGTGCCAGCAGTGCCCCGGACAGAGAAGAGACCCAGTACTTC.